This entry features one TCR beta chain sequence. The antigen remains undetermined. TCRdb keeps only in-frame clones here, not all; method: immunoSEQ multiplex PCR. The sample records roughly 100,000 clones, over 65% being singletons. This sample was taken from a study of radiotherapy plus CTLA-4 blockade in lung cancer. Study-wide results and limits: Once radiotherapy plus ipilimumab had been given, TCR clones derived from tumor expanded in blood.

This receptor was taken from a human donor with non-small cell lung cancer that progressed on radiotherapy plus ipilimumab. Some clones in this sample may be carry-over from other donors' samples. The source was peripheral blood, collected from a patient treated with radiotherapy plus ipilimumab.

CDR3 loop: CASSYWGLASEQYF. The CDR3, as DNA: TGTGCCAGCAGTTACTGGGGACTAGCCTCCGAGCAGTACTTC. J is TRBJ2-7 and V is TRBV6-5, with 9 nucleotides matching TRBD2. The CDR3 has 14 amino acids. The germline gives CDR1 MNHEY, CDR2 SVGAGI. With 1 base clipped from V and 6 bases from J, the junction kept 4 bases outside the gene matches.